One and the same sample provided the 16 T cell receptor beta chains below, sequenced in a study of CDR3 diversity in severe acne. MiXCR, applied by TCRdb to the PCR reads, yields one record per CDR3 protein. The repertoire includes over 90,000 distinct CDR3 sequences, roughly 51% of them detected once, and roughly an eighth sits in the top ten. The specimen sequenced was blood. Receptors originate from a male donor with acne.

The chain joins TRBV6-1 to TRBJ2-7; 10 bases fit TRBD1. This CDR3 region has 14 residues. Germline V gene lookup returns CDR1 MNHNS and CDR2 SASEGT. Trimming cost V 10 bases and J 3 bases; bases outside gene matches: 9. CDR3 nucleotides: TGTGCCACCAACCGGGACAGGGGAGGCTACGAGCAGTACGTC. Translating it yields CATNRDRGGYEQYV.

This clonotype was found many times. V usage is TRBV9 and J usage is TRBJ1-2; 9 nucleotides line up with TRBD1. V shed 8 bases and J 8 bases; nucleotides not matched to a gene: 16. The germline V gene has CDR1 SGDLS and CDR2 YYNGEE. The CDR3 runs 15 residues. Here the CDR3 reads CASRPGTGNAVGYTF. CDR3 coding DNA: TGTGCCAGTCGACCGGGGACAGGGAACGCTGTCGGCTACACCTTC.

The chain is built from TRBV24-1 and TRBJ2-2, with 8 bases that match TRBD2. This CDR3 is built from 13 residues. Germline CDR1 reads KGHDR; CDR2 reads SFDVKD. Losses at the gene ends were 10 bases for V and 5 bases for J; bases not matched to a gene: 5. The CDR3 DNA reads as TGTGCCACGGCCGCGGGAGGAACCGGGGAGCTGTTTTTT. Its protein product is CATAAGGTGELFF.

In this sample, this clonotype turned up many times. This chain links TRBV7-8 with TRBJ2-1; 14 bases align to TRBD2. Germline V CDR1 and CDR2: SGHVS, FQNEAQ. The CDR3 contains 18 residues. Trimming cost V 2 bases and J 8 bases; bases outside gene matches: 11. The CDR3 nucleotides read TGTGCCAGCAGCTTACTCTTCACGACTAGCGGGAGGGAGTATGAGCAGTTCTTC. It translates to CASSLLFTTSGREYEQFF.

With respect to this clonotype: The germline gene is not matched at one end of the junction; a read error may be the cause. For the CDR3, the DNA is TGTGCTAGCAGACGACAGGAGAACACCATATATTTT. It encodes CASRRQENTIYF. V usage is TRBV7-7 and J usage is TRBJ1-3; tentatively, D is TRBD1 (6 bases). The CDR3 loop spans 12 amino acids. CDR1 and CDR2 (germline): SSHAT, FNYEAQ (reference sequence).

This clonotype was seen just once. A much larger clone differs by one base, so this may be a read error. The chain couples TRBV7-2 to TRBJ2-2; possibly TRBD2 for D (5 bases). This CDR3 comprises 15 residues. The V gene's germline CDR1 is SGHTA and CDR2 FQGNSA. CDR3: CASSPRRAGTEELFF. In nucleotides, the CDR3 is TGTGCCAGCAGCCCCCGGCGGGCGGGCACCGAGGAGCTGTTTTTT.

Details on this clonotype: A much larger clone differs by one base, so this may be a read error. V is TRBV10-3 and J is TRBJ1-1; tentative D call: TRBD1 (6 bases). The CDR3 has 15 residues. Germline loops: CDR1 ENHRY, CDR2 SYGVKD. The CDR3 is CAVSGQAGDLTEAFF. CDR3 DNA: TGTGCCGTCAGTGGTCAGGCAGGGGACCTCACTGAAGCTTTCTTT.

This clonotype was seen repeatedly, ten times or more. J is TRBJ1-1 and V is TRBV20-1, with a possible D match to TRBD1 (6 bases). V was cut by 0 bases and J by 3 bases, with 11 bases left in between. The CDR3 contains 14 residues. CDR1 and CDR2 (germline): DFQATT, SNEGSKA (reference sequence). Written as DNA, the CDR3 is TGCAGTGCTAGAGACGCGGGACACCACACTGAAGCTTTCTTT. Encoded protein: CSARDAGHHTEAFF.

This clonotype was detected many times. This rearrangement joins TRBV7-6 to TRBJ2-5; 10 bases map to TRBD1. The CDR3 contains 14 residues. CDR1 is SGHVS and CDR2 is FNYEAQ in the germline V gene. Trimming at V came to 4 bases and at J to 4 bases, leaving 3 bases not matched to a gene. Written as DNA, the CDR3 is TGTGCCAGCAGCTGGGGACAGGGGCGAGAGACCCAGTACTTC. Its protein is CASSWGQGRETQYF.

CDR3 DNA sequence: TGTGCCAGCCCCAGGGCGCACACCGGGGAGCTGTTTTTT. Residues: CASPRAHTGELFF. The rearrangement joins TRBV7-9 to TRBJ2-2; possible D gene TRBD1, 5 bases. The CDR3 spans 13 residues. Trimming took 8 bases from V and 3 from J, leaving 10 bases between them. Germline lookup yields CDR1 SEHNR and CDR2 FQNEAQ (reference sequence).

This sequence joins TRBV15 and TRBJ2-1, with TRBD1 matching 10 bases. CDR3 length: 24 amino acids. Germline assignment: CDR1 LNHNV and CDR2 YYDKDF (reference sequence). Trimming at V came to 3 bases and at J to 5 bases, leaving 31 bases not matched to a gene. The CDR3 sequence: CATSRDLVADTHTSGTGADNEQFF. In nucleotides, the CDR3 is TGTGCCACCAGCAGGGACCTAGTCGCCGACACACACACCAGCGGGACAGGGGCTGACAATGAGCAGTTCTTC. The whole variable domain, remainder taken from reference TRBV15 and TRBJ2-1, is DAMVIQNPRYQVTQFGKPVTLSCSQTLNHNVMYWYQQKSSQAPKLLFHYYDKDFNNEADTPDNFQSRRPNTSFCFLDIRSPGLGDTAMYLCATSRDLVADTHTSGTGADNEQFFGPGTRLTVL.

Remarks on this clonotype: This may arise from a read error, as a much more abundant clone is one base away. No conserved phenylalanine or tryptophan is present at the end of the CDR3, so a read error is the likely explanation. This chain joins TRBV12-3 or TRBV12-4 and TRBJ1-1; D unresolved. Between the trimmed V and J ends, which lost 4 bases and 5 bases, there was a span of 11 bases. The CDR3 runs 13 residues. The CDR3 protein is CASSWDGGTEAFL. The CDR3, as DNA: TGTGCCAGCAGTTGGGATGGTGGGACTGAAGCTTTCCTT.

The rearrangement links TRBV12-3 or TRBV12-4 to TRBJ2-7; D is unresolved. The CDR3 is 13 amino acids. Trimming took off 2 bases at V and 0 bases at J, with 5 bases between the two ends. The CDR3 DNA reads as TGTGCCAGCAGTTTACAGGTCTCCTACGAGCAGTACTTC. Translation: CASSLQVSYEQYF.

V and J are TRBV12-3 or TRBV12-4 and TRBJ1-1; D is undetermined. The CDR3 extends over 10 amino acids. V lost 6 bases and J 11 bases, leaving 10 bases between the germline ends. This CDR3 is CASRGSSAFF. The DNA of the CDR3 is TGTGCCAGCAGGGGCTCTTCGGCTTTCTTT.

This clonotype was recorded at least ten times. The rearrangement joins TRBV5-1 to TRBJ1-3, with D unclear. Germline CDR1 reads SGHRS; CDR2 reads YFSETQ. Trimming took 0 bases from V and 4 from J, leaving 8 bases between them. The CDR3 covers 14 residues. Here the CDR3 DNA reads TGCGCCAGCAGCTTGGGGACCGCCGGAAACACCATATATTTT. Its protein product is CASSLGTAGNTIYF.

This clonotype was observed at least ten times. The chain has TRBV3-1 and TRBJ2-5; D possibly corresponds to TRBD2 (6 bases). Germline assignment: CDR1 LGHDT and CDR2 YNNKEL (reference sequence). Deletions cut 0 bases from V and 4 bases from J, with 9 bases between. There are 14 residues in the CDR3. The CDR3 loop is CASSQEQEGETQYF. CDR3 sequence (DNA): TGTGCCAGCAGCCAAGAACAGGAGGGAGAGACCCAGTACTTC.